This is a list of T cell receptor beta chains from one sample in a study of beta chain features in type 1 diabetes. Repertoires were generated with immunoSEQ multiplex PCR, while TCRdb's copy carries only in-frame clones and drops some. Here the sample spans more than 95,000 clones, around 30% being singletons. The specimen was central memory CD4+ T cells from blood. These receptors originate from a woman under 30 with type 1 diabetes. Each CDR3 is given with its conserved first and last residue. Fields, in order: CDR3 length, clone size, V gene, D gene, J gene, CDR3 DNA, CDR3 protein. A D gene is named only where the DNA matches it firmly. Only some rows state a clone size, as once, few, many or a class for expanded clones.

cdr3_length: 12; clone_size: few; v_call: TRBV25-1; d_call: NA; j_call: TRBJ1-2; cdr3_nt: TGTGCCAGCAGTTCCGACAGGTCGGGCTACACCTTC; cdr3_aa: CASSSDRSGYTF
cdr3_length: 16; clone_size: NA; v_call: TRBV7-6; d_call: NA; j_call: TRBJ2-6; cdr3_nt: TGTGCCAGCAGCTTACGACAGTCCTCTGGGGCCAACGTCCTGACTTTC; cdr3_aa: CASSLRQSSGANVLTF
cdr3_length: 12; clone_size: few; v_call: TRBV6-5; d_call: TRBD2; j_call: TRBJ2-4; cdr3_nt: TGTGCCACGCGACTAGCTGGGGACATTCAGTACTTC; cdr3_aa: CATRLAGDIQYF
cdr3_length: 14; clone_size: few; v_call: TRBV5-1; d_call: NA; j_call: TRBJ2-2; cdr3_nt: TGCGCCAGCAGATCCGGGACACAAAGCCTGGAGCTGTTTTTT; cdr3_aa: CASRSGTQSLELFF
cdr3_length: 18; clone_size: few; v_call: TRBV9; d_call: TRBD2; j_call: TRBJ2-1; cdr3_nt: TGTGCCAGCAGCGTAGTCCCCCAGATGGGCGGGAGAAGGAATGAGCAGTTCTTC; cdr3_aa: CASSVVPQMGGRRNEQFF
cdr3_length: 13; clone_size: NA; v_call: TRBV12-2; d_call: NA; j_call: TRBJ1-2; cdr3_nt: TGTGCAAGTCGGGAGCGGGGGAACTATGGCTACACCTTC; cdr3_aa: CASRERGNYGYTF
cdr3_length: 16; clone_size: NA; v_call: TRBV6-1; d_call: NA; j_call: TRBJ2-5; cdr3_nt: TGTGCCAGCAGTGAAGCGTTACCTGCCCCGGGGGAGACCCAGTACTTC; cdr3_aa: CASSEALPAPGETQYF
cdr3_length: 14; clone_size: NA; v_call: TRBV30; d_call: TRBD1; j_call: TRBJ2-2; cdr3_nt: TGTGCCTGGAGGGGGACAGGTGGGGCCGGGGAGCTGTTTTTT; cdr3_aa: CAWRGTGGAGELFF
cdr3_length: 13; clone_size: NA; v_call: TRBV30; d_call: NA; j_call: TRBJ1-5; cdr3_nt: TGTGCCTGGAGCGGGCAGGGCGATCAGCCCCAGCATTTT; cdr3_aa: CAWSGQGDQPQHF
cdr3_length: 16; clone_size: few; v_call: TRBV27; d_call: TRBD2; j_call: TRBJ2-5; cdr3_nt: TGTGCCAGCAAGGGGGATGGGACTAGCGGGAGACAGACCCAGTACTTC; cdr3_aa: CASKGDGTSGRQTQYF
cdr3_length: 11; clone_size: few; v_call: TRBV20-1; d_call: NA; j_call: TRBJ2-7; cdr3_nt: TGCAGTGCCACTGGACAGTACGAGCAGTACTTC; cdr3_aa: CSATGQYEQYF
cdr3_length: 15; clone_size: few; v_call: TRBV27; d_call: TRBD1; j_call: TRBJ2-2; cdr3_nt: TGTGCCAGCCGCCACAGGGGGCGCATCACCGGGGAGCTGTTTTTT; cdr3_aa: CASRHRGRITGELFF
cdr3_length: 13; clone_size: NA; v_call: TRBV28; d_call: NA; j_call: TRBJ2-7; cdr3_nt: TGTGCCAGCAGTTTATACGGGAGTAGCGAGCAGTACTTC; cdr3_aa: CASSLYGSSEQYF
cdr3_length: 17; clone_size: NA; v_call: TRBV18; d_call: TRBD2; j_call: TRBJ2-1; cdr3_nt: TGTGCCAGCTCTGGGACTAGCGGGAGCCTAGGGTACAATGAGCAGTTCTTC; cdr3_aa: CASSGTSGSLGYNEQFF
cdr3_length: 13; clone_size: few; v_call: TRBV6-5; d_call: NA; j_call: TRBJ1-1; cdr3_nt: TGTGCCAGCCAGGCCAACTTGAACACTGAAGCTTTCTTT; cdr3_aa: CASQANLNTEAFF
cdr3_length: 16; clone_size: NA; v_call: TRBV6-5; d_call: TRBD2; j_call: TRBJ2-1; cdr3_nt: TGTGCCAGCAGTTACTCGAGTACTAGCGGCAACAATGAGCAGTTCTTC; cdr3_aa: CASSYSSTSGNNEQFF
cdr3_length: 15; clone_size: few; v_call: TRBV5-4; d_call: TRBD2; j_call: TRBJ2-7; cdr3_nt: TGTGCCAGCAGCCCTGGACTAGCGGGGGCCTACGAGCAGTACTTC; cdr3_aa: CASSPGLAGAYEQYF
cdr3_length: 14; clone_size: few; v_call: TRBV19; d_call: TRBD2; j_call: TRBJ2-7; cdr3_nt: TGTGCCAGTAGTCTAGCGGGAGTCCCCTACGAGCAGTACTTC; cdr3_aa: CASSLAGVPYEQYF
cdr3_length: 12; clone_size: few; v_call: TRBV29-1; d_call: NA; j_call: TRBJ1-1; cdr3_nt: TGCAGCGTACGCATCGGGAACACTGAAGCTTTCTTT; cdr3_aa: CSVRIGNTEAFF
cdr3_length: 15; clone_size: NA; v_call: TRBV27; d_call: TRBD2; j_call: TRBJ2-1; cdr3_nt: TGTGCCAGCAGTCCCTTAGAAAGCGGGAGGTATGAGCAGTTCTTC; cdr3_aa: CASSPLESGRYEQFF
cdr3_length: 17; clone_size: NA; v_call: TRBV19; d_call: NA; j_call: TRBJ1-5; cdr3_nt: TGTGCCAGTAGCTCGATAGGGGGGGGTAGTAGCAATCAGCCCCAGCATTTT; cdr3_aa: CASSSIGGGSSNQPQHF
cdr3_length: 14; clone_size: NA; v_call: TRBV7-6; d_call: NA; j_call: TRBJ2-5; cdr3_nt: TGTGCCAGCAGCCTTAGGGCCGGGAGCGAGACCCAGTACTTC; cdr3_aa: CASSLRAGSETQYF
cdr3_length: 13; clone_size: NA; v_call: TRBV11-2; d_call: NA; j_call: TRBJ1-2; cdr3_nt: TGTGCCAGCAGCTTAGATCAGGGCTATGGCTACACCTTC; cdr3_aa: CASSLDQGYGYTF
cdr3_length: 17; clone_size: few; v_call: TRBV11-2; d_call: TRBD2; j_call: TRBJ2-7; cdr3_nt: TGTGCCAGCAGCTTAGGTGCTTCTAGCGGGAGGCTCGACGAGCAGTACTTC; cdr3_aa: CASSLGASSGRLDEQYF
cdr3_length: 17; clone_size: NA; v_call: TRBV7-2; d_call: TRBD1; j_call: TRBJ1-3; cdr3_nt: TGTGCCAGCAGCTTTGGACAGGGTCCAGCGTCTGGAAACACCATATATTTT; cdr3_aa: CASSFGQGPASGNTIYF
cdr3_length: 14; clone_size: once; v_call: TRBV5-1; d_call: NA; j_call: TRBJ2-5; cdr3_nt: TGCGCCAGCAGCTTGACCAGCGGACAAGAGACCCAGTACTTC; cdr3_aa: CASSLTSGQETQYF
cdr3_length: 16; clone_size: NA; v_call: TRBV27; d_call: NA; j_call: TRBJ2-5; cdr3_nt: TGTGCCAGCAGCCCTACTGGGCTAGCAGGTTCGGAGACCCAGTACTTC; cdr3_aa: CASSPTGLAGSETQYF
cdr3_length: 14; clone_size: NA; v_call: TRBV7-2; d_call: TRBD2; j_call: TRBJ2-7; cdr3_nt: TGTGCCAGCCTCAGGGACTATTCCCCCTACGAGCAGTACTTC; cdr3_aa: CASLRDYSPYEQYF
cdr3_length: 14; clone_size: few; v_call: TRBV27; d_call: TRBD2; j_call: TRBJ2-3; cdr3_nt: TGTGCCAGCAGTAGGCGGGAGGGCACAGATACGCAGTATTTT; cdr3_aa: CASSRREGTDTQYF
cdr3_length: 16; clone_size: NA; v_call: TRBV9; d_call: NA; j_call: TRBJ2-1; cdr3_nt: TGTGCCAGCAGCGTATCCTTAGAGGGGGCGGGGGGTGAGCAGTTCTTC; cdr3_aa: CASSVSLEGAGGEQFF
cdr3_length: 14; clone_size: NA; v_call: TRBV5-1; d_call: NA; j_call: TRBJ1-4; cdr3_nt: TGCGCCAGCAGCTATGACGGACTAAATGAAAAACTGTTTTTT; cdr3_aa: CASSYDGLNEKLFF
cdr3_length: 17; clone_size: NA; v_call: TRBV5-4; d_call: NA; j_call: TRBJ2-7; cdr3_nt: TGTGCCAGCAGCGGATCCGGTTTGGGCACCCTCTCCTACGAGCAGTACTTC; cdr3_aa: CASSGSGLGTLSYEQYF
cdr3_length: 14; clone_size: NA; v_call: TRBV11-2; d_call: TRBD1; j_call: TRBJ1-1; cdr3_nt: TGTGCCAGCACCGTAGGGACAGGACAAACTGAAGCTTTCTTT; cdr3_aa: CASTVGTGQTEAFF
cdr3_length: 15; clone_size: NA; v_call: TRBV9; d_call: TRBD1; j_call: TRBJ2-1; cdr3_nt: TGTGCCAGCAGCGTATCCCCAACAGGGGACAATGAGCAGTTCTTC; cdr3_aa: CASSVSPTGDNEQFF
cdr3_length: 15; clone_size: few; v_call: TRBV11-3; d_call: NA; j_call: TRBJ2-1; cdr3_nt: TGTGCCAGCAGCTTAGGAGGGAGTAACCGGAATGAGCAGTTCTTC; cdr3_aa: CASSLGGSNRNEQFF
cdr3_length: 14; clone_size: NA; v_call: TRBV5-1; d_call: TRBD2; j_call: TRBJ2-1; cdr3_nt: TGCGCCAGCAATAGCGGGAGGGCCCTCGATGAGCAGTTCTTC; cdr3_aa: CASNSGRALDEQFF
cdr3_length: 16; clone_size: few; v_call: TRBV7-3; d_call: TRBD2; j_call: TRBJ2-1; cdr3_nt: TGTGCCAGCAGCTTACTGGCTAGCGGGGGCTACAATGAGCAGTTCTTC; cdr3_aa: CASSLLASGGYNEQFF
cdr3_length: 15; clone_size: NA; v_call: TRBV5-1; d_call: TRBD2; j_call: TRBJ2-2; cdr3_nt: TGCGCCAGCAGCTTGGGTAGCGGGAGTGCCGGGGAGCTGTTTTTT; cdr3_aa: CASSLGSGSAGELFF